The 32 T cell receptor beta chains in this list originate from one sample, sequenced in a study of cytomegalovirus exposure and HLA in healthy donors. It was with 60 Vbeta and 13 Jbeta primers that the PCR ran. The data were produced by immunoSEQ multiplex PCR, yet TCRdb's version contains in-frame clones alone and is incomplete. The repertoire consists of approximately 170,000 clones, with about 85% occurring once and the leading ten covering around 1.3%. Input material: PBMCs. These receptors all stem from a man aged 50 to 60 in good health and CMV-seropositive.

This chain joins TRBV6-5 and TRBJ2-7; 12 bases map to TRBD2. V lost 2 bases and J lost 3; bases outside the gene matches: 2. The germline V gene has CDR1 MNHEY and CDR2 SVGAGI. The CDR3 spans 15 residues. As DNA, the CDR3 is TGTGCCAGCAGTTACCTAGCGGGAGGGTTCTACGAGCAGTACTTC. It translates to CASSYLAGGFYEQYF.

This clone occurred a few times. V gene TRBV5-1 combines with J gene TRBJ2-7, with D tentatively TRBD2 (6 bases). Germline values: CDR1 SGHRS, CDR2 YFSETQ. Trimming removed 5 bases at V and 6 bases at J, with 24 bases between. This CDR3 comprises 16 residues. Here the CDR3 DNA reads TGCGCCAGCAGGAGGGAGGCTGTCGCTACTACTGGCGAGCAGTACTTC. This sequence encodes CASRREAVATTGEQYF.

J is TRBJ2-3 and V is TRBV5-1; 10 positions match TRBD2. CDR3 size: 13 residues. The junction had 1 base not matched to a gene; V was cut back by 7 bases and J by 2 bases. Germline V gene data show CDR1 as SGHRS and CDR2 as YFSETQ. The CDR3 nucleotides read TGCGCCAGCGGACTAGCGGACACAGATACGCAGTATTTT. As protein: CASGLADTDTQYF.

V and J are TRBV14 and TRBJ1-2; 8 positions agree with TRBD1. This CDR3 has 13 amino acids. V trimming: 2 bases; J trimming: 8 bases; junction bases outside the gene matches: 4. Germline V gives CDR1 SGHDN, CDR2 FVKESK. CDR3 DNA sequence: TGTGCCAGCAGCCAAAGGACAGGGTCCGGCTACACCTTC. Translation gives CASSQRTGSGYTF.

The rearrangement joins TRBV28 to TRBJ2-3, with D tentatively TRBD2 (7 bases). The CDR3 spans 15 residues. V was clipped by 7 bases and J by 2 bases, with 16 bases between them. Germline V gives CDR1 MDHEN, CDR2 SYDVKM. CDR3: CASKSGDKDTDTQYF. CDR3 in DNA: TGTGCCAGCAAAAGCGGGGACAAAGACACAGATACGCAGTATTTT.

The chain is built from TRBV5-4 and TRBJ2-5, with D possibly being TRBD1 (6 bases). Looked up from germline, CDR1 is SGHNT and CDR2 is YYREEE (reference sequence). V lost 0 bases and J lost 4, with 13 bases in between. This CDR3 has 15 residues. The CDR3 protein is CASSLGGQGIETQYF. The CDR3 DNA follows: TGTGCCAGCAGCTTGGGGGGGCAGGGGATAGAGACCCAGTACTTC.

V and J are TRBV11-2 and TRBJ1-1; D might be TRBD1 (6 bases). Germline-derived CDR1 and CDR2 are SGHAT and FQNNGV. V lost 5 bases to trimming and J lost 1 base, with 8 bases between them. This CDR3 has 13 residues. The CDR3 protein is CASSGTPNTEAFF. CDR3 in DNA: TGTGCCAGCAGCGGGACACCGAACACTGAAGCTTTCTTT.

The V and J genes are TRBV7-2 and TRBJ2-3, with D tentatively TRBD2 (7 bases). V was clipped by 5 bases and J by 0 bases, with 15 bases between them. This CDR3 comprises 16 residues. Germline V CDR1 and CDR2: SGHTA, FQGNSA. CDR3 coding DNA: TGTGCCAGCAGCCGGGGGGCGTCACCTAGCACAGATACGCAGTATTTT. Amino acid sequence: CASSRGASPSTDTQYF. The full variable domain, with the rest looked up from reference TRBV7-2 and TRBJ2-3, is GAGVSQSPSNKVTEKGKDVELRCDPISGHTALYWYRQSLGQGLEFLIYFQGNSAPDKSGLPSDRFSAERTGGSVSTLTIQRTQQEDSAVYLCASSRGASPSTDTQYFGPGTRLTVL.

In DNA form, the CDR3 reads TGCGCCAGCAGCCCCGGGACAGGGACCGGGGAGCTGTTTTTT. Translating it yields CASSPGTGTGELFF. This sequence joins TRBV5-1 and TRBJ2-2; 9 bases agree with TRBD1. Germline-derived CDR1 and CDR2 are SGHRS and YFSETQ. Germline trimming cut 4 bases from V and 5 bases from J; bases unmatched to any gene: 3. This CDR3 is 14 amino acids long.

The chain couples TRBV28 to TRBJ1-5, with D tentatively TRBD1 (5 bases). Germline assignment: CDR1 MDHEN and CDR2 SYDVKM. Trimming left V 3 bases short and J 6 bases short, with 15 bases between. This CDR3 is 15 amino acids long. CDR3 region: CASSFGGAKTQPQHF. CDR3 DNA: TGTGCCAGCAGTTTCGGAGGGGCTAAAACTCAGCCCCAGCATTTT.

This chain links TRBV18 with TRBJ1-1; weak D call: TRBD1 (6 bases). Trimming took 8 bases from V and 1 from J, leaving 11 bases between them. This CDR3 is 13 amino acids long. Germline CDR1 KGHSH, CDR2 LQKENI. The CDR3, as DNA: TGTGCCAGCGCGGGGGGCGCGAACACTGAAGCTTTCTTT. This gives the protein CASAGGANTEAFF.

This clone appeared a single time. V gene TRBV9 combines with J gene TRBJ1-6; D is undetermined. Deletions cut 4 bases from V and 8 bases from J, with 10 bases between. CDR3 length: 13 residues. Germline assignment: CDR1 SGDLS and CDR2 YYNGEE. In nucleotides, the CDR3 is TGTGCCAGCAGCCCCCGGGTAGATTCACCCCTCCACTTT. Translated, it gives CASSPRVDSPLHF.

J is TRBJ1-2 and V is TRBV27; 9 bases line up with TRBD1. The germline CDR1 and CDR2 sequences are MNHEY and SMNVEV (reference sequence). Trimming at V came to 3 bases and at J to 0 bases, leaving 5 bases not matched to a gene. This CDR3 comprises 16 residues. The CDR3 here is CASSLSQGAANYGYTF. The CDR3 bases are TGTGCCAGCAGTTTGTCACAGGGGGCAGCTAACTATGGCTACACCTTC.

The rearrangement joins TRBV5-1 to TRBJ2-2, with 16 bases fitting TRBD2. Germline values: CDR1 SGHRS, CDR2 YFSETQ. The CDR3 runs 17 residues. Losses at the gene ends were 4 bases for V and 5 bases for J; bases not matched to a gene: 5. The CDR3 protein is CASSPGLAGGGTGELFF. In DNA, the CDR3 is TGCGCCAGCAGCCCGGGACTAGCGGGAGGGGGAACCGGGGAGCTGTTTTTT. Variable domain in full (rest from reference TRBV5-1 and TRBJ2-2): KAGVTQTPRYLIKTRGQQVTLSCSPISGHRSVSWYQQTPGQGLQFLFEYFSETQRNKGNFPGRFSGRQFSNSRSEMNVSTLELGDSALYLCASSPGLAGGGTGELFFGEGSRLTVL.

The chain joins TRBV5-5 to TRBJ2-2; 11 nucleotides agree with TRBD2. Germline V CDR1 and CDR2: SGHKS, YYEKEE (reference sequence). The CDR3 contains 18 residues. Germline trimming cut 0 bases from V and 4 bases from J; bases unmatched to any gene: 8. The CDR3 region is CASSLVTSGSPGTGELFF. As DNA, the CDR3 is TGTGCCAGCAGCTTGGTTACTAGCGGGAGTCCGGGCACCGGGGAGCTGTTTTTT. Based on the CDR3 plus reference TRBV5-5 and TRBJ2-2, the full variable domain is DAGVTQSPTHLIKTRGQQVTLRCSPISGHKSVSWYQQVLGQGPQFIFQYYEKEERGRGNFPDRFSARQFPNYSSELNVNALLLGDSALYLCASSLVTSGSPGTGELFFGEGSRLTVL.

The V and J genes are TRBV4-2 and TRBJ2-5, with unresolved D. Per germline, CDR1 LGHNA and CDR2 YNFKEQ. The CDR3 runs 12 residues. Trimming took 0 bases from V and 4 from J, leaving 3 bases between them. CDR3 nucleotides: TGTGCCAGCAGCCAAGATCGAGAGACCCAGTACTTC. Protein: CASSQDRETQYF.

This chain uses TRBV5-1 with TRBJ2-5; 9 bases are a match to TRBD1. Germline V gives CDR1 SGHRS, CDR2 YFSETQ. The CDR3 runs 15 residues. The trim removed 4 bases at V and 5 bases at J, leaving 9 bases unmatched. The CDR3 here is CASSLGPGTGETQYF. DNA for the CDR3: TGCGCCAGCAGCCTTGGACCAGGGACAGGGGAGACCCAGTACTTC.

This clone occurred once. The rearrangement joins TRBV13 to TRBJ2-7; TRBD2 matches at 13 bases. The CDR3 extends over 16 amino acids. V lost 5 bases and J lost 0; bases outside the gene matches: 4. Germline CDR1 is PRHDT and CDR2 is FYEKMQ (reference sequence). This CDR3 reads CASSQRTSGSSYEQYF. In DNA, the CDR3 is TGTGCCAGCAGCCAAAGGACTAGCGGGAGCTCCTACGAGCAGTACTTC.

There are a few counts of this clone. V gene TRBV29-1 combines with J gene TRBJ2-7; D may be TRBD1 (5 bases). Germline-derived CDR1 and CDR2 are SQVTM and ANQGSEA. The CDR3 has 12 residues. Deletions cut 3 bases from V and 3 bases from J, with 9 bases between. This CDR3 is CSVEQGSYEQYF. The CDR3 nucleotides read TGCAGCGTTGAGCAGGGAAGCTACGAGCAGTACTTC.

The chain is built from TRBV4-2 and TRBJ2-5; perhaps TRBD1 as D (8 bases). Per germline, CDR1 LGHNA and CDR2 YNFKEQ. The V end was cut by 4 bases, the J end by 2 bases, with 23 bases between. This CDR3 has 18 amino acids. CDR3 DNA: TGTGCCAGCAGCCCGGGGACAGGACGGGAGGCGCCTCAAGAGACCCAGTACTTC. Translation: CASSPGTGREAPQETQYF.

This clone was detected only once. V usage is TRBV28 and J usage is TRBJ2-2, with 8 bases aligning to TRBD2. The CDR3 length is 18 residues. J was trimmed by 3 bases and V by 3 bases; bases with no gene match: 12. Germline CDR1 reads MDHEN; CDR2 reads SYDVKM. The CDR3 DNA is TGTGCCAGCAGTTTGGGGAATCCGGGACTAGGGTACACCGGGGAGCTGTTTTTT. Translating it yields CASSLGNPGLGYTGELFF.

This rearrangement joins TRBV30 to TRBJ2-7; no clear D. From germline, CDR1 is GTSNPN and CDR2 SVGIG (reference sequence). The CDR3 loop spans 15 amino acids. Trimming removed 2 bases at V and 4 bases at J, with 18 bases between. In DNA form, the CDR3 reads TGTGCCTGGAGTCCCTTTTCGGGTTCAAGTTACGAGCAGTACTTC. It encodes CAWSPFSGSSYEQYF.

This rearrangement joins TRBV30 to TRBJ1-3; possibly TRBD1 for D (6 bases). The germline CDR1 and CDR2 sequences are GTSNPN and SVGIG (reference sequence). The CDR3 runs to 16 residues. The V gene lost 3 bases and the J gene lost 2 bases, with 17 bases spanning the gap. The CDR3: CAWSRGSIQAGNTIYF. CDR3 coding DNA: TGTGCCTGGAGCAGGGGCTCTATTCAGGCTGGAAACACCATATATTTT.

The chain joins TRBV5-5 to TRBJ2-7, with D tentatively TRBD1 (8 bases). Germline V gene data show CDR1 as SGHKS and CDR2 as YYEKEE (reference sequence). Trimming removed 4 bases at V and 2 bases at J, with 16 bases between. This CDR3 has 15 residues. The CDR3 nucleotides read TGTGCCAGCAGCATAGGACAGGGAGGGACCTACGAGCAGTACTTC. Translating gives CASSIGQGGTYEQYF.

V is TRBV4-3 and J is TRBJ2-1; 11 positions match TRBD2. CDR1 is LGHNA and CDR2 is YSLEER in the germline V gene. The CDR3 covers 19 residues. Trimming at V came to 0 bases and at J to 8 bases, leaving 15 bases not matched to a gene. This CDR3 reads CASSQDPFGVSGRAHEQFF. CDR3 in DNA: TGCGCCAGCAGCCAAGACCCTTTCGGGGTTAGCGGGAGGGCACATGAGCAGTTCTTC.

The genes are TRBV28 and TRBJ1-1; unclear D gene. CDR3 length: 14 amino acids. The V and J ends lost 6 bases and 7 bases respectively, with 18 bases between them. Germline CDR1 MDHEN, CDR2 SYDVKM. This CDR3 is CASSIGGRSGEAFF. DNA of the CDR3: TGTGCCAGCAGCATCGGTGGCAGGTCTGGTGAAGCTTTCTTT. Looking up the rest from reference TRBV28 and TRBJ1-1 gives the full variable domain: DVKVTQSSRYLVKRTGEKVFLECVQDMDHENMFWYRQDPGLGLRLIYFSYDVKMKEKGDIPEGYSVSREKKERFSLILESASTNQTSMYLCASSIGGRSGEAFFGQGTRLTVV.

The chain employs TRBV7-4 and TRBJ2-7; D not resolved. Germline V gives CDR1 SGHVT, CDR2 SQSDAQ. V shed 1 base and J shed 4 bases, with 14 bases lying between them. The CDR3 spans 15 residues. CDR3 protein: CASSLGGGDEYEQYF. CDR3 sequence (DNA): TGTGCCAGCAGCTTAGGAGGCGGTGATGAATACGAGCAGTACTTC.

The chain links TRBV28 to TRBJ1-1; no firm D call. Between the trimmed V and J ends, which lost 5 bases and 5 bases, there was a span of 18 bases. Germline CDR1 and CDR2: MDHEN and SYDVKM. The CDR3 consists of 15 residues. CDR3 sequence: CASSEWARRRTEAFF. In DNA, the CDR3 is TGTGCCAGCAGTGAATGGGCCCGACGGAGGACTGAAGCTTTCTTT.

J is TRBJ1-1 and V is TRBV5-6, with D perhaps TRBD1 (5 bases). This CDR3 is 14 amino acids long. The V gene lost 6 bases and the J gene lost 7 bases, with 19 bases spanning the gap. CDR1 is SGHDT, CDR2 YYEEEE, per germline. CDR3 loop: CASNFRQRYLEAFF. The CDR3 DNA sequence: TGTGCCAGCAATTTCCGACAGAGATACCTTGAAGCTTTCTTT. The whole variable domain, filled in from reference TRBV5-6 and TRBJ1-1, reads DAGVTQSPTHLIKTRGQQVTLRCSPKSGHDTVSWYQQALGQGPQFIFQYYEEEERQRGNFPDRFSGHQFPNYSSELNVNALLLGDSALYLCASNFRQRYLEAFFGQGTRLTVV.

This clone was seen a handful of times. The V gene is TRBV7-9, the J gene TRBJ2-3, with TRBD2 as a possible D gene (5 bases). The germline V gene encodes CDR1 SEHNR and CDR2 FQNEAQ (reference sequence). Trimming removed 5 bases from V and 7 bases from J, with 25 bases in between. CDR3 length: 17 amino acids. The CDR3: CASSLIGFERKQNTQYF. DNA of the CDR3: TGTGCCAGCAGCCTGATAGGGTTTGAGCGGAAACAGAATACGCAGTATTTT.

This CDR3 reads CAWRDNFSGRAKNIQYF. The DNA of the CDR3 is TGTGCCTGGAGGGACAATTTTAGCGGGAGGGCCAAAAACATTCAGTACTTC. J is TRBJ2-4 and V is TRBV30; 10 bases map to TRBD2. Germline V gene data show CDR1 as GTSNPN and CDR2 as SVGIG (reference sequence). The CDR3 is 17 residues long. V lost 3 bases to trimming and J lost 1 base; unmatched junction nucleotides: 9.

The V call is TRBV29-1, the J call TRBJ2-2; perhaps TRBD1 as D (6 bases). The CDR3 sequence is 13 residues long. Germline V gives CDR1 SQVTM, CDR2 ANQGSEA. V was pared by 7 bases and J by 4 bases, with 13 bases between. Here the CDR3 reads CSGGHLATGELFF. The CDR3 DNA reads TGCAGCGGGGGACACCTAGCCACCGGGGAGCTGTTTTTT.